These 22 T cell receptor beta chains were sequenced from one sample in a study of blood T cell repertoires in COVID-19. Clones were read by immunoSEQ multiplex PCR, and TCRdb kept only the in-frame ones, dropping some. The table lists about 180,000 clones, 60% to 80% of them singletons. The sample comprised peripheral blood. The receptors stem from a woman aged 70-85 years with acute or convalescent COVID-19.

This chain uses TRBV18 with TRBJ2-1, with TRBD2 matching over 11 bases. The V gene end was trimmed by 2 bases and the J gene end by 9 bases; junction bases not matched to a gene: 6. The CDR3 spans 15 residues. Germline V gene sequence: CDR1 KGHSH, CDR2 LQKENI. The CDR3 region has the DNA TGTGCCAGCTCACCAACTAGCGGGAGATGGAGTGAGCAGTTCTTC. Its protein is CASSPTSGRWSEQFF.

This chain joins TRBV5-1 and TRBJ1-6; TRBD1 matches 9 bases. Losses at the gene ends were 3 bases for V and 5 bases for J; bases not matched to a gene: 3. The CDR3 runs to 15 residues. Germline loops: CDR1 SGHRS, CDR2 YFSETQ. The CDR3 DNA is TGCGCCAGCAGCTCTCGGACAGGGGATAATTCACCCCTCCACTTT. As protein: CASSSRTGDNSPLHF.

The chain couples TRBV15 to TRBJ1-5; 7 bases fit TRBD1. V shed 4 bases, J shed 3 bases, and the junction held 3 bases outside the gene matches. The CDR3 has 14 amino acids. CDR1 and CDR2 (germline): LNHNV, YYDKDF (reference sequence). CDR3 region: CATSKTGDNQPQHF. For the CDR3, the DNA is TGTGCCACCAGCAAAACAGGGGACAATCAGCCCCAGCATTTT.

There are a few counts of this clone. This chain joins TRBV7-9 and TRBJ2-7; 7 bases agree with TRBD2. J was trimmed by 3 bases and V by 8 bases; bases with no gene match: 7. This CDR3 has 13 residues. The germline gives CDR1 SEHNR, CDR2 FQNEAQ (reference sequence). The CDR3 sequence: CASLRGGGYEQYF. CDR3 in DNA: TGTGCCAGCCTTCGGGGCGGGGGCTACGAGCAGTACTTC.

The chain joins TRBV5-8 to TRBJ2-7, with a tentative D call TRBD2 (6 bases). Germline V gene data show CDR1 as SGHTS and CDR2 as YDEGEE. V was cut by 5 bases and J by 7 bases, with 10 bases left in between. The CDR3 sequence is 11 residues long. The CDR3 nucleotides read TGTGCCAGCAGGTTGCGGGGAGAGCAGTACTTC. Amino acids: CASRLRGEQYF.

The rearrangement uses TRBV29-1 and TRBJ2-3; 11 positions match TRBD2. The CDR3 totals 13 residues. Germline V gene data show CDR1 as SQVTM and CDR2 as ANQGSEA. V lost 7 bases to trimming and J lost 3 bases; unmatched junction nucleotides: 3. In nucleotides, the CDR3 is TGCAGCGGCTGGACTAGCGGGACAGATACGCAGTATTTT. Its translation is CSGWTSGTDTQYF.

The V and J genes are TRBV3-1 (or the pseudogene TRBV3-2) and TRBJ2-7, with TRBD2 matching 12 bases. The germline CDR1 and CDR2 sequences are LGHDT and YNNKEL (reference sequence). V shed 5 bases and J 2 bases; nucleotides not matched to a gene: 4. The CDR3 length is 15 residues. The CDR3 nucleotides read TGTGCCAGCAGCTCAGGACTAGCGGGGACCTACGAGCAGTACTTC. This sequence encodes CASSSGLAGTYEQYF.

The chain is built from TRBV2 and TRBJ2-2; the D is unclear. This CDR3 contains 14 residues. V shed 4 bases and J shed 7 bases, with 13 bases lying between them. The V gene's germline CDR1 is SNHLY and CDR2 FYNNEI. The CDR3 coding sequence is TGTGCCAGCAGTGCGAACCTAGGTATCGGGGAGCTGTTTTTT. Translating gives CASSANLGIGELFF.

This clone has only one observation. The genes are TRBV7-2 and TRBJ2-2; 8 nucleotides match TRBD2. Germline loops: CDR1 SGHTA, CDR2 FQGNSA. The CDR3 contains 17 residues. J was trimmed by 4 bases and V by 5 bases; bases with no gene match: 12. The chain's CDR3 is CASSQAGSGSRTGELFF. The CDR3 DNA follows: TGTGCCAGCAGCCAGGCCGGGAGCGGGAGTCGCACCGGGGAGCTGTTTTTT.

The J gene is TRBJ2-1, the V gene TRBV11-2; a weak D match, TRBD1 (6 bases). The V gene's germline CDR1 is SGHAT and CDR2 FQNNGV. The V end was cut by 1 base, the J end by 12 bases, with 19 bases between. The CDR3 is made up of 15 amino acids. The DNA for the CDR3 is TGTGCCAGCAGCTTAGTTCGCGGCAGGGGAGCTTCGCAGTTCTTC. Amino acids: CASSLVRGRGASQFF.

CDR3 amino acids: CATSRGGSSYEQYF. CDR3 DNA: TGTGCCACCAGCAGAGGAGGGAGCTCCTACGAGCAGTACTTC. The chain has TRBV15 and TRBJ2-7, with D tentatively TRBD2 (5 bases). Germline V lookup: CDR1 LNHNV, CDR2 YYDKDF (reference sequence). Trimming left V 1 base short and J 0 bases short, with 7 bases between. There are 14 residues in the CDR3.

The chain has TRBV1 and TRBJ2-7; the listed D gene, TRBD2, was not tested against the DNA. TRBV1 is labeled a pseudogene. The CDR3 spans 14 residues. In DNA form, the CDR3 reads TGCACCAGCAGCCCAACTAGCGGAGTAAGAGAGCAGTACTTC. As protein: CTSSPTSGVREQYF.

This sequence joins TRBV12-3 or TRBV12-4 and TRBJ2-7; D is possibly TRBD1 (7 bases). V lost 8 bases and J 2 bases, leaving 13 bases between the germline ends. The CDR3 runs to 13 residues. CDR3 sequence reads: CASGRDSTYEQYF. For the CDR3, the DNA is TGTGCCAGCGGGCGGGACAGTACCTACGAGCAGTACTTC.

The chain links TRBV27 to TRBJ2-7; a possible D gene is TRBD2 (5 bases). Germline V gene sequence: CDR1 MNHEY, CDR2 SMNVEV (reference sequence). CDR3 length: 14 residues. V was pared by 2 bases and J by 3 bases, with 11 bases between. The CDR3 nucleotides read TGTGCCAGCAGTTTAGACACGAGGGTCTACGAGCAGTACTTC. It yields the protein CASSLDTRVYEQYF.

The chain uses TRBV14 and TRBJ2-7, with TRBD1 matching over 9 bases. The V gene end was trimmed by 4 bases and the J gene end by 4 bases; junction bases not matched to a gene: 14. Germline assignment: CDR1 SGHDN and CDR2 FVKESK. This CDR3 region has 17 residues. The CDR3 DNA reads TGTGCCAGCAGCCTTACCTACTCCCGGGACAGGGTTTACGAGCAGTACTTC. This translates into CASSLTYSRDRVYEQYF.

In this sample, this clone turned up once. The chain joins TRBV7-9 to TRBJ2-5, with TRBD2 matching 10 bases. Germline lookup yields CDR1 SEHNR and CDR2 FQNEAQ (reference sequence). V trimming: 1 base; J trimming: 0 bases; junction bases outside the gene matches: 5. CDR3 length equals 17 residues. The DNA of the CDR3 is TGTGCCAGCAGCTTAGACCAGCGGGAGGGGAACCAAGAGACCCAGTACTTC. Translating gives CASSLDQREGNQETQYF.

The genes are TRBV29-1 and TRBJ2-7; D may be TRBD2 (6 bases). V lost 4 bases, J lost 4 bases, and 11 bases lay in between. CDR3 size: 12 residues. In germline, CDR1 is SQVTM, CDR2 ANQGSEA. DNA of the CDR3: TGCAGCGTTGTACGGGGGACTTACGAGCAGTACTTC. Translated: CSVVRGTYEQYF.

The chain recombines TRBV2 with TRBJ1-1; D not resolved. V was pared by 5 bases and J by 1 base, with 11 bases between. Per the germline V gene, CDR1 is SNHLY and CDR2 is FYNNEI. The CDR3 covers 14 residues. The CDR3 protein is CASSKGPGNTEAFF. The CDR3 DNA sequence: TGTGCCAGCAGTAAAGGCCCCGGGAACACTGAAGCTTTCTTT.

J is TRBJ2-1 and V is TRBV3-1 (or the pseudogene TRBV3-2); the D is unclear. V was clipped by 4 bases and J by 5 bases, with 18 bases between them. The CDR3 length is 16 residues. Germline V gives CDR1 LGHDT, CDR2 YNNKEL (reference sequence). The CDR3 region is CASSPSLILVHNEQFF. As DNA, the CDR3 is TGTGCCAGCAGCCCAAGCCTCATCCTAGTGCACAATGAGCAGTTCTTC.

The chain combines TRBV2 with TRBJ2-7, with D possibly TRBD1 on 6 matching bases. Trimming removed 4 bases from V and 3 bases from J, with 10 bases in between. This CDR3 is 13 amino acids long. Germline CDR1 is SNHLY and CDR2 is FYNNEI. Written as DNA, the CDR3 is TGTGCCAGCAGTGGAGTCAGGGGCTACGAGCAGTACTTC. Its protein product is CASSGVRGYEQYF.

The genes are TRBV19 and TRBJ1-1, with 7 bases lining up with TRBD1. Germline loops: CDR1 LNHDA, CDR2 SQIVND (reference sequence). With 7 bases clipped from V and 1 base from J, the junction kept 6 bases outside the gene matches. CDR3 length: 14 amino acids. The CDR3 nucleotides read TGTGCCAGTAAACCCGACAGGGAGAACACTGAAGCTTTCTTT. This gives the protein CASKPDRENTEAFF.

This clone was observed a handful of times. V is TRBV19 and J is TRBJ1-1; TRBD1 aligns across 7 bases. V shed 5 bases and J 0 bases; nucleotides not matched to a gene: 6. Germline V CDR1 and CDR2: LNHDA, SQIVND (reference sequence). The CDR3 length is 15 residues. The chain's CDR3 is CASSPRDSMNTEAFF. The CDR3 region has the DNA TGTGCCAGTAGTCCCCGGGACAGTATGAACACTGAAGCTTTCTTT. The entire variable domain, with the rest obtained from reference TRBV19 and TRBJ1-1, is as follows: DGGITQSPKYLFRKEGQNVTLSCEQNLNHDAMYWYRQDPGQGLRLIYYSQIVNDFQKGDIAEGYSVSREKKESFPLTVTSAQKNPTAFYLCASSPRDSMNTEAFFGQGTRLTVV.